This passage covers 19 T cell receptor beta chains from one sample sequenced in a study of CD8+ T cells in alopecia areata. The treatment here: oral pan-JAK inhibitor, 5-10 mg twice daily. The authors extracted RNA and reverse transcribed it into cDNA as the sequencing template. Assay used: immunoSEQ multiplex PCR; TCRdb lists only in-frame clones, some missing. This sample carries about 200,000 clones, around three fifths of them seen once, and the ten largest clones take more than 3.5%. The specimen comprised CD4+ T cells sorted from blood, sampled at week 4, from a patient treated with tofacitinib. These TCRs come from a human donor with alopecia areata.

This clone was seen more than once but under ten times. The chain employs TRBV7-3 and TRBJ2-3; D is unclear. V gave up 5 bases and J gave up 5 bases, with 8 bases separating them. The CDR3 sequence is 12 residues long. Germline V lookup: CDR1 SGHTA, CDR2 FQGTGA. The CDR3 region is CASSAAGDTQYF. The CDR3 nucleotides are TGTGCCAGCAGCGCGGCCGGAGATACGCAGTATTTT.

The rearrangement joins TRBV7-2 to TRBJ2-2; D remains ambiguous. This CDR3 contains 15 residues. V dropped 0 bases and J dropped 7 bases, with 12 bases sitting between them. The germline V gene has CDR1 SGHTA and CDR2 FQGNSA. The CDR3 loop reads CASSLALGESGELFF. Here the CDR3 DNA reads TGTGCCAGCAGCTTAGCGCTTGGGGAAAGCGGGGAGCTGTTTTTT.

The chain joins TRBV7-8 to TRBJ2-7, with 7 bases fitting TRBD1. The V and J ends lost 5 bases and 5 bases, in that order; junction bases with no gene match: 9. This CDR3 has 14 residues. CDR1 is SGHVS and CDR2 is FQNEAQ in the germline V gene. Written as DNA, the CDR3 is TGTGCCAGCAGCCAAAGGGACAGAGGGGACGAGCAGTACTTC. Protein sequence: CASSQRDRGDEQYF.

The rearrangement uses TRBV5-1 and TRBJ1-2; 7 bases line up with TRBD1. Germline CDR1 SGHRS, CDR2 YFSETQ. J lost 6 bases, V lost 0 bases, and 8 bases had no gene match. The CDR3 is 15 residues long. The CDR3 DNA sequence: TGCGCCAGCAGCTTGGAACCTCCGGGACAGCATGGCTACACCTTC. This codes for CASSLEPPGQHGYTF. Full variable domain (remainder filled in from reference TRBV5-1 and TRBJ1-2): KAGVTQTPRYLIKTRGQQVTLSCSPISGHRSVSWYQQTPGQGLQFLFEYFSETQRNKGNFPGRFSGRQFSNSRSEMNVSTLELGDSALYLCASSLEPPGQHGYTFGSGTRLTVV.

In regard to this clone: Germline and junction disagree at one end, which may indicate a read error. The chain uses TRBV7-9 and TRBJ1-2; D is possibly TRBD1 (5 bases). Germline values: CDR1 SEHNR, CDR2 FQNEAQ (reference sequence). The CDR3 spans 13 residues. For the CDR3, the DNA is TGTGCCAGCAGCTTAGATGGCCGGACAAGGGAGGGCTTC. Its protein is CASSLDGRTREGF.

J is TRBJ2-5 and V is TRBV4-3; TRBD1 matches 7 bases. This CDR3 comprises 15 residues. With V trimmed by 0 bases and J by 5 bases, 6 bases remained unmatched. The germline V gene has CDR1 LGHNA and CDR2 YSLEER. CDR3 in amino acids: CASSQDQTGHETQYF. The CDR3 bases are TGCGCCAGCAGCCAAGATCAGACAGGGCACGAGACCCAGTACTTC.

V and J are TRBV7-9 and TRBJ2-5; no clear D gene. Deletions cut 3 bases from V and 5 bases from J, with 13 bases between. Germline V gene data show CDR1 as SEHNR and CDR2 as FQNEAQ (reference sequence). The CDR3 consists of 14 residues. The DNA for the CDR3 is TGTGCCAGCAGCTTCGGCTTCCGCCAGGAGACCCAGTACTTC. Protein product: CASSFGFRQETQYF.

The rearrangement links TRBV6-5 to TRBJ2-7, with 7 bases matching TRBD1. Germline CDR1 MNHEY, CDR2 SVGAGI. The trim removed 6 bases at V and 2 bases at J, leaving 10 bases unmatched. The CDR3 contains 15 residues. CDR3 nucleotides: TGTGCCAGCAGCGCCCGGACAGGTTCACCCTACGAGCAGTACTTC. Translated: CASSARTGSPYEQYF.

The chain recombines TRBV4-1 with TRBJ1-5, with D unresolved. The CDR3 has 16 amino acids. CDR1 and CDR2 from the germline V gene are MGHRA and YSYEKL. V shed 0 bases and J shed 6 bases, with 15 bases lying between them. The CDR3 reads CASSQEIKVHGQPQHF. The CDR3 DNA reads TGCGCCAGCAGCCAAGAAATAAAGGTGCACGGTCAGCCCCAGCATTTT.

The chain carries TRBV5-4 and TRBJ1-1, with D maybe TRBD1 (6 bases). The V and J ends lost 1 base and 5 bases respectively, with 12 bases between them. Germline V gives CDR1 SGHNT, CDR2 YYREEE (reference sequence). This CDR3 spans 14 amino acids. CDR3 loop: CASSLQGIGTEAFF. The DNA for the CDR3 is TGTGCCAGCAGCTTGCAGGGGATAGGGACTGAAGCTTTCTTT. Together with reference TRBV5-4 and TRBJ1-1, the CDR3 gives the full variable domain: ETGVTQSPTHLIKTRGQQVTLRCSSQSGHNTVSWYQQALGQGPQFIFQYYREEENGRGNFPPRFSGLQFPNYSSELNVNALELDDSALYLCASSLQGIGTEAFFGQGTRLTVV.

As regards this clone: This same CDR3 is encoded by further DNA sequences in the sample. This chain links TRBV7-9 with TRBJ2-2; D gene ambiguous. The CDR3 runs to 11 residues. V gave up 7 bases and J gave up 5 bases, with 5 bases separating them. The germline V gene has CDR1 SEHNR and CDR2 FQNEAQ (reference sequence). Here the CDR3 reads CASTFTGELFF. DNA for the CDR3: TGTGCCAGCACATTTACCGGGGAGCTGTTTTTT.

J is TRBJ1-2 and V is TRBV27; 10 nucleotides match TRBD1. The CDR3 spans 16 residues. The V segment lost 6 bases and the J segment 2 bases; nucleotides outside the gene matches: 9. Per the germline V gene, CDR1 is MNHEY and CDR2 is SMNVEV (reference sequence). DNA for the CDR3: TGTGCCAGCAGGCCCGGGACAGGGGTCCCAAACTATGGCTACACCTTC. This sequence encodes CASRPGTGVPNYGYTF.

This clone came up a few times. CDR3 sequence (DNA): TGTGCCTGGGCGGCGAAGGGGGCCAACATTCAGTACTTC. Residues: CAWAAKGANIQYF. The chain uses TRBV30 and TRBJ2-4; 7 bases are a match to TRBD1. J gave up 7 bases and V 5 bases, and 8 bases lay outside the gene matches. Looked up from germline, CDR1 is GTSNPN and CDR2 is SVGIG (reference sequence). The CDR3 is 13 amino acids.

This clone was counted a few times. The gene calls are TRBV29-1 and TRBJ2-3; D uncertain. The germline CDR1 and CDR2 sequences are SQVTM and ANQGSEA. V was clipped by 3 bases and J by 4 bases, with 14 bases between them. This CDR3 has 14 residues. For the CDR3, the DNA is TGCAGCGTTGACATCCAGAGCAGCGCAGATACGCAGTATTTT. This translates into CSVDIQSSADTQYF.

The V gene is TRBV5-1, the J gene TRBJ2-2; unclear D gene. There are 15 residues in the CDR3. Germline assignment: CDR1 SGHRS and CDR2 YFSETQ. V was cut by 5 bases and J by 3 bases, with 14 bases left in between. The CDR3 loop is CASRDGSLYTGELFF. CDR3 nucleotides: TGCGCCAGCAGAGACGGGTCCCTCTACACCGGGGAGCTGTTTTTT.

This chain connects TRBV6-5 to TRBJ2-2, with D unclear. The CDR3 extends over 13 amino acids. Trimming left V 6 bases short and J 4 bases short, with 9 bases between. CDR1 MNHEY and CDR2 SVGAGI come from the germline V gene. CDR3 amino acids: CASRESGTGELFF. The DNA for the CDR3 is TGTGCCAGCAGAGAATCAGGCACCGGGGAGCTGTTTTTT.

In DNA form, the CDR3 reads TGCGCCAGCAGCCAACCCTGGAACACTGAAGCTTTCTTT. It codes for CASSQPWNTEAFF. The chain couples TRBV4-1 to TRBJ1-1; D is unclear. Trimming shortened V by 2 bases and J by 1 base, and 5 bases separated the two germline ends. The CDR3 contains 13 residues. Germline V gene data show CDR1 as MGHRA and CDR2 as YSYEKL.

This clone was counted a few times. This same CDR3 is encoded by further DNA sequences in the sample. The rearrangement uses TRBV29-1 and TRBJ2-5; D tentatively reads TRBD1 or TRBD2 (7 bases each). CDR1 is SQVTM and CDR2 is ANQGSEA in the germline V gene. Trimming left V 2 bases short and J 5 bases short, with 9 bases between. The CDR3 consists of 12 residues. CDR3 sequence reads: CSVEQGGETQYF. As DNA, the CDR3 is TGCAGCGTTGAACAGGGGGGGGAGACCCAGTACTTC. The variable domain in full, with the rest retrieved from reference TRBV29-1 and TRBJ2-5, is SAVISQKPSRDICQRGTSLTIQCQVDSQVTMMFWYRQQPGQSLTLIATANQGSEATYESGFVIDKFPISRPNLTFSTLTVSNMSPEDSSIYLCSVEQGGETQYFGPGTRLLVL.

The CDR3 region is CSAGQGNTEAFF. In DNA, the CDR3 is TGCAGCGCCGGACAGGGTAACACTGAAGCTTTCTTT. The chain links TRBV29-1 to TRBJ1-1, with TRBD1 matching over 8 bases. Trimming cost V 7 bases and J 2 bases; bases outside gene matches: 3. The CDR3 spans 12 residues. Germline CDR1 is SQVTM and CDR2 is ANQGSEA. Looking up the rest from reference TRBV29-1 and TRBJ1-1 gives the full variable domain: SAVISQKPSRDICQRGTSLTIQCQVDSQVTMMFWYRQQPGQSLTLIATANQGSEATYESGFVIDKFPISRPNLTFSTLTVSNMSPEDSSIYLCSAGQGNTEAFFGQGTRLTVV.